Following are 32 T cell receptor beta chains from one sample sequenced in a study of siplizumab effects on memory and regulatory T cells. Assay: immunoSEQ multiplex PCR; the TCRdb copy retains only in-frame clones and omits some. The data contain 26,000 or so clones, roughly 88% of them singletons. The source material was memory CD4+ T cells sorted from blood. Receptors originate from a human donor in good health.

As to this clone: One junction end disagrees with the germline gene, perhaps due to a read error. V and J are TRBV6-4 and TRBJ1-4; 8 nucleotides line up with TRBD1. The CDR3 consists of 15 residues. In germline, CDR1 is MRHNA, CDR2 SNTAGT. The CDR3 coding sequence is TGCCGTCGAATCGGACAGGGAACTTTTAATGAAAAACTGTTTTTT. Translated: CRRIGQGTFNEKLFF.

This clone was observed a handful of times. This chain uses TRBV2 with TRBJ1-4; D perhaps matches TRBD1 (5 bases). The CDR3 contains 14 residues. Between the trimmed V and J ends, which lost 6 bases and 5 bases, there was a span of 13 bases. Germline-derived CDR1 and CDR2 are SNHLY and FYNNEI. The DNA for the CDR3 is TGTGCCAGCAGGAGAACAGGACAAAATGAAAAACTGTTTTTT. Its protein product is CASRRTGQNEKLFF.

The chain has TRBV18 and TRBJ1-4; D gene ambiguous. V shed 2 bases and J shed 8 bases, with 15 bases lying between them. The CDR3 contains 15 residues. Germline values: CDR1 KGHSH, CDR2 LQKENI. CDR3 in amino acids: CASSPLGAQGEKLFF. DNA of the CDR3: TGTGCCAGCTCACCATTAGGCGCTCAAGGGGAAAAACTGTTTTTT.

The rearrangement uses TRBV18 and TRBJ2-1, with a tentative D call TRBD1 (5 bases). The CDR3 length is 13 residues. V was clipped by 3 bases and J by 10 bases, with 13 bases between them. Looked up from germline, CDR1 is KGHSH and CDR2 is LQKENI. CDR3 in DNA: TGTGCCAGCTCACCCGACAGATATCAGGAGCAGTTCTTC. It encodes CASSPDRYQEQFF.

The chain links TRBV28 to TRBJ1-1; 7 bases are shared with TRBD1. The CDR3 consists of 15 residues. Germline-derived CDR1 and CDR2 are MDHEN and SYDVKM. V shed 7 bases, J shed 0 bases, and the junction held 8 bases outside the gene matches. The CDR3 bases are TGTGCCAGCAAGGCAGGGGGAGGGGTGAACACTGAAGCTTTCTTT. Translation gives CASKAGGGVNTEAFF.

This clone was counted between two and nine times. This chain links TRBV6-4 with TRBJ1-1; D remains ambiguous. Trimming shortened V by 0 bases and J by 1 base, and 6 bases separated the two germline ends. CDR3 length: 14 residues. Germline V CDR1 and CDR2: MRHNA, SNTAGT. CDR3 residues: CASSDSSRNTEAFF. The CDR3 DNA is TGTGCCAGCAGTGACTCGAGCAGGAACACTGAAGCTTTCTTT.

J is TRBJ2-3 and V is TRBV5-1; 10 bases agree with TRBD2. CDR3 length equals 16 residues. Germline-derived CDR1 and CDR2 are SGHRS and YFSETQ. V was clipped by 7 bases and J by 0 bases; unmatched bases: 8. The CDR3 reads CASGRTSGFSTDTQYF. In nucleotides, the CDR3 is TGCGCCAGCGGGCGGACTAGCGGATTTAGCACAGATACGCAGTATTTT.

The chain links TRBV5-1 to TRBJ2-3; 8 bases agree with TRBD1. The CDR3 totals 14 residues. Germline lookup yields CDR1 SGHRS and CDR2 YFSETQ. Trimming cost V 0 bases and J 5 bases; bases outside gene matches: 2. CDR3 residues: CASSLGTGKDTQYF. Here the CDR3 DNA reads TGCGCCAGCAGCTTGGGGACAGGGAAAGATACGCAGTATTTT.

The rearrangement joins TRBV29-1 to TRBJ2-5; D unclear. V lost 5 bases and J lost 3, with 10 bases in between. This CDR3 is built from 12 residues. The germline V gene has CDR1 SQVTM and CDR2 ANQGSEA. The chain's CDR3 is CSVSDDKETQYF. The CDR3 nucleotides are TGCAGCGTTTCGGACGACAAAGAGACCCAGTACTTC.

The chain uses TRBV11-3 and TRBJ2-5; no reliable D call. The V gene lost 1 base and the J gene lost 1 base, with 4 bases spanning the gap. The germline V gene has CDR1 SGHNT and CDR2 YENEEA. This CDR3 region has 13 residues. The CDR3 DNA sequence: TGTGCCAGCAGCTTAGGACTCCAAGAGACCCAGTACTTC. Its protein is CASSLGLQETQYF.

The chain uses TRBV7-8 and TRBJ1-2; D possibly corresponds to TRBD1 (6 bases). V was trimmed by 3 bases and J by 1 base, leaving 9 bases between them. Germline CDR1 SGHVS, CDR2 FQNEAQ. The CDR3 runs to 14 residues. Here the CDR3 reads CASSFYRDNYGYTF. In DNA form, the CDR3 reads TGTGCCAGCAGCTTCTACAGGGATAACTATGGCTACACCTTC.

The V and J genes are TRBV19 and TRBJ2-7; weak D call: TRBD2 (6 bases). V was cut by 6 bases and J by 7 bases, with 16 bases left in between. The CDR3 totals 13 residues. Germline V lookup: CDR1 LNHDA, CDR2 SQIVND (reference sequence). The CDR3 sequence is CASSRDLNREQYF. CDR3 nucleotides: TGTGCCAGTAGCCGGGACTTGAACAGGGAGCAGTACTTC.

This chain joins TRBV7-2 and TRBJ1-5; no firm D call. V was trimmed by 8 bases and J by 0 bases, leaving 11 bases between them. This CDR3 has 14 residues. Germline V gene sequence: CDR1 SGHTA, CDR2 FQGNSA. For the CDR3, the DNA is TGTGCCAGCGGGTACGGCTATAGCAATCAGCCCCAGCATTTT. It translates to CASGYGYSNQPQHF.

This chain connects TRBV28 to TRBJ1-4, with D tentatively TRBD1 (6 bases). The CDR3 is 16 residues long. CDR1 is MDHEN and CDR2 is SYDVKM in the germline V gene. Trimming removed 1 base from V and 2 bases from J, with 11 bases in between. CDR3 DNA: TGTGCCAGCAGTTTATCCGGGGGCCGGACTAATGAAAAACTGTTTTTT. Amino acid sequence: CASSLSGGRTNEKLFF.

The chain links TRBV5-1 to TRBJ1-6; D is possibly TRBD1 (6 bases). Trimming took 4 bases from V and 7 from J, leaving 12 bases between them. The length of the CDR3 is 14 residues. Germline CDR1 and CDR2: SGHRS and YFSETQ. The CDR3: CASSVDQGNSPLHF. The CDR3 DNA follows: TGCGCCAGCAGCGTGGACCAGGGGAATTCACCCCTCCACTTT.

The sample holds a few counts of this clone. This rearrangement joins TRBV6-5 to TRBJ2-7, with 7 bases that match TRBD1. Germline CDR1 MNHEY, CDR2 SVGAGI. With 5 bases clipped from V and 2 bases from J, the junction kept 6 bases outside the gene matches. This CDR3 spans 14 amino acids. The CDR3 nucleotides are TGTGCCAGCAGTCCCCGACAGGGACCCTACGAGCAGTACTTC. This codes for CASSPRQGPYEQYF.

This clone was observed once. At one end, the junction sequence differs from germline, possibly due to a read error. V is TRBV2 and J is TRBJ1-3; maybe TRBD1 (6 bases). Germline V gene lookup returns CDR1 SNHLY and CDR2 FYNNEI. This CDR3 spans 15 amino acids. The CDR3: CASSEGYRAGNTIYF. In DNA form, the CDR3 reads TGTGCCAGCAGCGAAGGGTACAGGGCCGGAAACACCATATATTTT.

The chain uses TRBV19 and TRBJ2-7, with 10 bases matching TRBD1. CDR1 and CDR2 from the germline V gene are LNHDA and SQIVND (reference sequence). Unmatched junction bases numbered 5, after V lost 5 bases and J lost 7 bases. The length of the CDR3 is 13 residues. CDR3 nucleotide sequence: TGTGCCAGTAGTTTCGACAGGGGGCGTGAGCAGTACTTC. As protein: CASSFDRGREQYF.

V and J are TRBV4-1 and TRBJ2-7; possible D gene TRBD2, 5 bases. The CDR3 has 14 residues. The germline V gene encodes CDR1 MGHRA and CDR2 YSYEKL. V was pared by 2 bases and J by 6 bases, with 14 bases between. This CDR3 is CASSQPLGAGEQYF. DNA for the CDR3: TGCGCCAGCAGCCAACCACTAGGCGCGGGCGAGCAGTACTTC.

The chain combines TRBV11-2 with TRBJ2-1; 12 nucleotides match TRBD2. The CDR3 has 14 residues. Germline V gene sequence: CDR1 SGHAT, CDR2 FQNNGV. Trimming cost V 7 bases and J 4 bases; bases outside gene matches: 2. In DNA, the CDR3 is TGTGCCAGCAACGGACTAGCGGGGTACAATGAGCAGTTCTTC. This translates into CASNGLAGYNEQFF.

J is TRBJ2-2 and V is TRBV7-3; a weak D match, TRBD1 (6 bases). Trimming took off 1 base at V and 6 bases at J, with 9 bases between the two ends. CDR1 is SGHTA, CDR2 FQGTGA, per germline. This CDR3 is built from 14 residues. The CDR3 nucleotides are TGTGCCAGCAGCTTAAGGCCAGGGGCCGGGGAGCTGTTTTTT. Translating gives CASSLRPGAGELFF.

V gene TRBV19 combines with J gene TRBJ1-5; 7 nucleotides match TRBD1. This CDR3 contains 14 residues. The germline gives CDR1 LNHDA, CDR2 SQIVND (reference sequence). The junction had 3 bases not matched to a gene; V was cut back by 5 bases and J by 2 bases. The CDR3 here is CASSFTGGNQPQHF. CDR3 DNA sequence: TGTGCCAGTAGTTTTACAGGGGGCAATCAGCCCCAGCATTTT.

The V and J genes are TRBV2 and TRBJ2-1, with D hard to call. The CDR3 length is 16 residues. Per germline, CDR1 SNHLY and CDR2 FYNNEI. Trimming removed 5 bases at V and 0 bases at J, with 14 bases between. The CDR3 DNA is TGTGCCAGCAGTTCCGTATCCCCGAGCTCCTACAATGAGCAGTTCTTC. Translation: CASSSVSPSSYNEQFF.

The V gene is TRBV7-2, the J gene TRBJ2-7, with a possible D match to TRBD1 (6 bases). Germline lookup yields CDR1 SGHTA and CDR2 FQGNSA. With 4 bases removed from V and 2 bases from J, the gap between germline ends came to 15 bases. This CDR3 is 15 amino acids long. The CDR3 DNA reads TGTGCCAGCAGCTCCCGTGGGACAAGGGCCTACGAGCAGTACTTC. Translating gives CASSSRGTRAYEQYF.

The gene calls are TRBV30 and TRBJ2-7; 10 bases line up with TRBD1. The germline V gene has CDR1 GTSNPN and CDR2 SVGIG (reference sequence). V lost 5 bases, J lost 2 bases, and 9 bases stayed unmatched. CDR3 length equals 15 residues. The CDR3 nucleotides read TGTGCCTGGGGACCGAAGGGGACAGGGGCCTACGAGCAGTACTTC. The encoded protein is CAWGPKGTGAYEQYF. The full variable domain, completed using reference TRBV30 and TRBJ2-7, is SQTIHQWPATLVQPVGSPLSLECTVEGTSNPNLYWYRQAAGRGLQLLFYSVGIGQISSEVPQNLSASRPQDRQFILSSKKLLLSDSGFYLCAWGPKGTGAYEQYFGPGTRLTVT.

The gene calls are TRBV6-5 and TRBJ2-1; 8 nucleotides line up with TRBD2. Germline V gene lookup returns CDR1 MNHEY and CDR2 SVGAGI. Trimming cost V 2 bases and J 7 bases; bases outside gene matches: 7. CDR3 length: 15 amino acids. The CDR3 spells CASSYQGLALNEQFF. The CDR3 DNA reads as TGTGCCAGCAGTTACCAAGGACTAGCTCTTAATGAGCAGTTCTTC.

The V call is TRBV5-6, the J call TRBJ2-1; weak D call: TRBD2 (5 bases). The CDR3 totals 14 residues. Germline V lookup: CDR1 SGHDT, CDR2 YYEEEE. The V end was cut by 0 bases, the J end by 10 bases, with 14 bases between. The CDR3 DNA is TGTGCCAGCAGCTTGGACGGTGAAGCGGACGAGCAGTTCTTC. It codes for CASSLDGEADEQFF.

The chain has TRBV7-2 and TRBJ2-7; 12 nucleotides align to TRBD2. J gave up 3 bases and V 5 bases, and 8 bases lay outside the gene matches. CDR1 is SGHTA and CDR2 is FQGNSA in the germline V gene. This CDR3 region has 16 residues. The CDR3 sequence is CASSHSAGLAGYEQYF. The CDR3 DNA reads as TGTGCCAGCAGCCACAGCGCGGGACTAGCGGGCTACGAGCAGTACTTC.

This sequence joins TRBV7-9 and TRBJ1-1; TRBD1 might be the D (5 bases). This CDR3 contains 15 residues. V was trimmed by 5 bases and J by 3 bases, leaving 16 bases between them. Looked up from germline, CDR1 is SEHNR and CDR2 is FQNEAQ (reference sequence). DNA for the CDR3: TGTGCCAGCAGCAAGGATAGGGGTGGGTACACTGAAGCTTTCTTT. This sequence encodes CASSKDRGGYTEAFF.

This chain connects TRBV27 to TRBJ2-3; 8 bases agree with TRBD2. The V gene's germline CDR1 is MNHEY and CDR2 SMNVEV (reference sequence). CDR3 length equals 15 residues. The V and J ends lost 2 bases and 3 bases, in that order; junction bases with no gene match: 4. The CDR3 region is CASSLRASGTDTQYF. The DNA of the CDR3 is TGTGCCAGCAGTTTAAGGGCTAGCGGGACAGATACGCAGTATTTT.

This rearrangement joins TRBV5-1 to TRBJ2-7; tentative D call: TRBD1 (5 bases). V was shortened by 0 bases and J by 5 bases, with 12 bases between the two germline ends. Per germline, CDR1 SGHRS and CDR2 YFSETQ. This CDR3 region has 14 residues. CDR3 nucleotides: TGCGCCAGCAGCTTGGTGGCAGGGCTCGACGAGCAGTACTTC. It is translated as CASSLVAGLDEQYF.

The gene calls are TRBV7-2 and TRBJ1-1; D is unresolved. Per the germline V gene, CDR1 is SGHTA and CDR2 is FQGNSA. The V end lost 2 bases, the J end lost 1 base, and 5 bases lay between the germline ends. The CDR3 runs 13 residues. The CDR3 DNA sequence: TGTGCCAGCAGCTTATTCGGGAACACTGAAGCTTTCTTT. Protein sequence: CASSLFGNTEAFF.